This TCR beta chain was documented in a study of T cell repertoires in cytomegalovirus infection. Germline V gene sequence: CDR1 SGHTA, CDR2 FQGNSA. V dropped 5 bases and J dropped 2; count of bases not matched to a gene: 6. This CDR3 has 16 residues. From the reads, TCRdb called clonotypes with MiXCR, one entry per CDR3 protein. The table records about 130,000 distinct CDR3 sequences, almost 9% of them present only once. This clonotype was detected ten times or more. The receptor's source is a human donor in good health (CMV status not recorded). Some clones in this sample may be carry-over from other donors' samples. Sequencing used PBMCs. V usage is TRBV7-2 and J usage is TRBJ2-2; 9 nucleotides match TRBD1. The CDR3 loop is CASSPKGQGNTGELFF. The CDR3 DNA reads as TGTGCCAGCAGCCCAAAGGGACAGGGTAACACCGGGGAGCTGTTTTTT.